Listed below are T cell receptor beta chains from one sample, sequenced in a study of blood T cells in healthy people across ages. TCRdb passed the 5' RACE reads through MiXCR, listing each CDR3 protein once. This sample has some 760,000 distinct CDR3 sequences, with just under 25% found just once. These data were likewise used in another study, on T cells of mothers and their children.

The sequenced material came from blood. Receptors were obtained from a boy under 18 in good health. The CDR3 runs from the conserved cysteine through the conserved F or W. Fields, in order: D gene, clone size, V gene, J gene, CDR3 length, CDR3 protein, CDR3 DNA. D genes are given only for firm matches. Clone size is given for some rows only: seen once, a few or many times, or a class if the clone is expanded.

>TRBD2|NA|TRBV11-2|TRBJ2-7|17
CASSLPVAGPLLYEQYF
TGTGCCAGCAGTCTCCCAGTAGCGGGACCCTTGTTATACGAGCAGTACTTC
>TRBD2|NA|TRBV18|TRBJ2-5|15
CASSHRLARVETQYF
TGTGCCAGCTCACACCGACTAGCAAGGGTAGAGACCCAGTACTTC
>NA|few|TRBV4-3|TRBJ2-2|16
CASSLSLSGAPGELFF
TGCGCCAGCAGCCTCTCACTATCAGGGGCACCCGGGGAGCTGTTTTTT
>NA|NA|TRBV6-1|TRBJ1-5|15
CASSLEGGKIQPQHF
TGTGCCAGCAGCCTCGAAGGGGGTAAGATTCAGCCCCAGCATTTT
>TRBD2|NA|TRBV3-1|TRBJ2-1|17
CASSQDMGGRGYNEQFF
TGTGCCAGCAGCCAAGATATGGGCGGGAGGGGTTACAATGAGCAGTTCTTC
>TRBD2|few|TRBV9|TRBJ2-5|16
CASSVDSLAGGETQYF
TGTGCCAGCAGCGTAGACAGTCTAGCGGGAGGAGAGACCCAGTACTTC
>NA|NA|TRBV11-2|TRBJ1-2|13
CASSSGWRAGYTF
TGTGCCAGCAGCTCTGGCTGGAGGGCCGGCTACACCTTC
>NA|NA|TRBV29-1|TRBJ2-3|13
CSAGFTVTDTQYF
TGCAGCGCTGGCTTTACCGTCACAGATACGCAGTATTTT
>NA|NA|TRBV7-9|TRBJ2-3|17
CASSLLEGPSMTDTQYF
TGTGCCAGCAGCTTATTGGAGGGGCCGTCAATGACAGATACGCAGTATTTT
>NA|few|TRBV5-1|TRBJ2-1|14
CASYAAGEYNEQFF
TGCGCCAGCTATGCGGCAGGAGAATACAATGAGCAGTTCTTC
>NA|NA|TRBV6-6|TRBJ1-5|14
CASSYSGGGQPQHF
TGTGCCAGCAGTTACTCGGGGGGCGGGCAGCCCCAGCATTTT
>TRBD2|NA|TRBV10-3|TRBJ2-5|14
CAIRSGGGQETQYF
TGTGCCATCAGATCGGGCGGGGGGCAAGAGACCCAGTACTTC
>NA|few|TRBV27|TRBJ1-6|20
CASSFVVKGSQVGYNSPLHF
TGTGCCAGCAGTTTCGTGGTGAAGGGCTCGCAAGTAGGCTATAATTCACCCCTCCACTTT
>NA|NA|TRBV18|TRBJ2-7|13
CASSPVDSYEQYF
TGTGCCAGCTCACCAGTCGACTCCTACGAGCAGTACTTC
>TRBD1|few|TRBV24-1|TRBJ2-3|18
CATSDPKAEGASTDTQYF
TGTGCCACCAGTGACCCAAAGGCAGAGGGGGCAAGCACAGATACGCAGTATTTT
>NA|few|TRBV6-5|TRBJ1-3|20
CASSYFVGQLSLETGNTIYF
TGTGCCAGCAGTTACTTCGTGGGGCAGCTTTCCCTTGAAACTGGAAACACCATATATTTT
>NA|few|TRBV20-1|TRBJ1-2|13
CSAEKTGYYGYTF
TGCAGTGCCGAGAAAACAGGGTACTATGGCTACACCTTC
>TRBD2|NA|TRBV28|TRBJ2-6|18
CASLEGLAGAAGANVLTF
TGTGCCAGTTTGGAGGGACTAGCGGGAGCGGCTGGGGCCAACGTCCTGACTTTC
>TRBD1|NA|TRBV24-1|TRBJ1-5|15
CATMKGGGSNQPQHF
TGTGCCACCATGAAAGGGGGCGGAAGCAATCAGCCCCAGCATTTT
>NA|many|TRBV6-1|TRBJ1-1|15
CASSEEHGGSTEAFF
TGTGCCAGCAGTGAGGAGCATGGGGGGTCCACTGAAGCTTTCTTT
>NA|few|TRBV4-1|TRBJ2-7|17
CASSQGRVRDASYEQYF
TGCGCCAGCAGCCAAGGTAGAGTCCGGGACGCATCCTACGAGCAGTACTTC
>TRBD2|NA|TRBV5-1|TRBJ2-1|17
CASSARWTSGSYNEQFF
TGCGCCAGCAGCGCCCGGTGGACTAGCGGCTCCTACAATGAGCAGTTCTTC
>TRBD2|NA|TRBV24-1|TRBJ2-1|16
CATSDLTSGRMDEQFF
TGTGCCACCAGTGATCTGACTAGCGGGAGGATGGATGAGCAGTTCTTC
>NA|few|TRBV25-1|TRBJ2-1|17
CASSEYFTDPSYNEQFF
TGTGCCAGCAGTGAATATTTTACGGATCCTTCCTACAATGAGCAGTTCTTC
>NA|NA|TRBV27|TRBJ2-1|13
CASSSSIGIEQFF
TGTGCCAGCAGTTCGTCTATTGGCATTGAGCAGTTCTTC
>TRBD1|NA|TRBV2|TRBJ1-5|15
CASSRDSYSNQPQHF
TGTGCCAGCAGTCGGGACAGTTATAGCAATCAGCCCCAGCATTTT
>TRBD1|few|TRBV7-8|TRBJ1-6|15
CASSLAAGGRSPLHF
TGTGCCAGCAGCTTAGCAGCAGGGGGGAGATCACCCCTCCACTTT
>NA|NA|TRBV3-1|TRBJ1-2|16
CASSHATVDSRYGYTF
TGTGCCAGCAGCCATGCGACGGTGGACAGCCGCTATGGCTACACCTTC
>NA|NA|TRBV29-1|TRBJ1-1|12
CSVDTMNTEAFF
TGCAGCGTTGACACGATGAACACTGAAGCTTTCTTT
>NA|NA|TRBV4-2|TRBJ2-7|16
CASSQVETLGPGEQYF
TGTGCCAGCAGCCAAGTGGAGACTCTCGGGCCTGGGGAGCAGTACTTC
>TRBD2|NA|TRBV5-1|TRBJ2-7|18
CASSENPTSGRARYEQYF
TGCGCCAGCAGCGAAAATCCTACTAGCGGGAGGGCAAGGTACGAGCAGTACTTC
>NA|NA|TRBV14|TRBJ1-1|14
CASSQWRENTEAFF
TGTGCCAGCAGCCAATGGAGGGAGAACACTGAAGCTTTCTTT
>TRBD1|NA|TRBV7-2|TRBJ2-6|16
CATTGTAFSGANVLTF
TGTGCCACTACCGGGACAGCCTTCTCTGGGGCCAACGTCCTGACTTTC
>NA|NA|TRBV28|TRBJ2-7|13
CASSPQGFHEQYF
TGTGCCAGCAGTCCCCAAGGCTTTCACGAGCAGTACTTC
>NA|NA|TRBV7-9|TRBJ1-2|14
CASSLSGNSRGYTF
TGTGCCAGCAGCTTATCGGGCAACTCGCGAGGCTACACCTTC
>TRBD2|few|TRBV5-6|TRBJ2-1|14
CASSPTSASNEQFF
TGTGCCAGCAGCCCGACTAGCGCGAGCAATGAGCAGTTCTTC
>NA|few|TRBV29-1|TRBJ2-7|14
CSVELSGSGYEQYF
TGCAGCGTTGAACTTTCGGGGAGTGGATACGAGCAGTACTTC
>NA|NA|TRBV6-6|TRBJ2-3|17
CASSYSSRTEPTDTQYF
TGTGCCAGCAGTTACTCGAGCCGGACAGAACCCACAGATACGCAGTATTTT
>NA|NA|TRBV5-1|TRBJ2-7|15
CASSLAGVTTYEQYF
TGCGCCAGCAGCTTGGCAGGGGTAACGACCTACGAGCAGTACTTC
>NA|few|TRBV7-9|TRBJ2-7|17
CASSYKGVDRPAYEQYF
TGTGCCAGCTCCTACAAGGGGGTAGACAGGCCGGCCTACGAGCAGTACTTC
>NA|NA|TRBV28|TRBJ1-4|15
CASSSPTATNEKLFF
TGTGCCAGCAGTTCGCCTACCGCAACTAATGAAAAACTGTTTTTT